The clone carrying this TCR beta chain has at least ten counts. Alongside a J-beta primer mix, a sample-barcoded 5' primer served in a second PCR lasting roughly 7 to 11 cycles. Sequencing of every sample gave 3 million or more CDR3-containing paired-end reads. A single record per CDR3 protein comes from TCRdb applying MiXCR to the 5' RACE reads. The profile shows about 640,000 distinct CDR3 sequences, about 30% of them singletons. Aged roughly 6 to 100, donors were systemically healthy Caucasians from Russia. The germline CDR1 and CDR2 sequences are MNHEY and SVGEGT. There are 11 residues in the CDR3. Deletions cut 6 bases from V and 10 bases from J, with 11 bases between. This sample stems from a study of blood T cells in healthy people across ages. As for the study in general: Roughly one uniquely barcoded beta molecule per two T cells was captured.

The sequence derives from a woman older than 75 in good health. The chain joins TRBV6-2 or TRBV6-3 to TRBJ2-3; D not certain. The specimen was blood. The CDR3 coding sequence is TGTGCCAGCAGCCCCAGTGATCCGCAGTATTTT. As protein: CASSPSDPQYF.